This passage covers 19 T cell receptor beta chains from one sample sequenced in a study of a mutant IDH1 vaccine in newly diagnosed glioma. Some clones are missing from TCRdb's copy, which holds only in-frame ones; the method was immunoSEQ multiplex PCR. The table has 35,000 to 50,000 clones, roughly 92% seen once. Which antigens these TCRs recognize remains unknown. Time point: week 35, safety follow-up. Alongside topical imiquimod, each dose of vaccine comprised 300 ug of mutant IDH1 20-mer peptide. The input for sequencing was PBMCs, taken from a glioma patient whose treatment included an IDH1 peptide vaccine. The receptor source for this set is a man between 45 and 60 years old with glioma.

This clone was recorded only once. This chain joins TRBV7-2 and TRBJ2-5; 9 bases match TRBD1. The germline CDR1 and CDR2 sequences are SGHTA and FQGNSA. V shed 1 base, J shed 5 bases, and the junction held 5 bases outside the gene matches. The CDR3 spans 15 residues. Written as DNA, the CDR3 is TGTGCCAGCAGCTTAGAGGGGACAGGGCGCGAGACCCAGTACTTC. Translation: CASSLEGTGRETQYF.

The chain links TRBV5-1 to TRBJ2-2; 9 nucleotides line up with TRBD1. This CDR3 comprises 14 residues. Per germline, CDR1 SGHRS and CDR2 YFSETQ. Trimming at V came to 6 bases and at J to 4 bases, leaving 4 bases not matched to a gene. CDR3 DNA sequence: TGCGCCAGCACTGACAGGGGGGGCACCGGGGAGCTGTTTTTT. Protein sequence: CASTDRGGTGELFF.

The genes are TRBV14 and TRBJ1-2; no reliable D call. Looked up from germline, CDR1 is SGHDN and CDR2 is FVKESK. Trimming removed 4 bases at V and 1 base at J, with 7 bases between. The CDR3 runs 13 residues. The CDR3, as DNA: TGTGCCAGCAGCCCAGACTTTAACTATGGCTACACCTTC. Its translation: CASSPDFNYGYTF. Full variable domain (missing parts from reference TRBV14 and TRBJ1-2): EAGVTQFPSHSVIEKGQTVTLRCDPISGHDNLYWYRRVMGKEIKFLLHFVKESKQDESGMPNNRFLAERTGGTYSTLKVQPAELEDSGVYFCASSPDFNYGYTFGSGTRLTVV.

The chain has TRBV5-6 and TRBJ2-7, with 8 bases matching TRBD1. With V trimmed by 5 bases and J by 7 bases, 14 bases remained unmatched. From germline, CDR1 is SGHDT and CDR2 YYEEEE. The CDR3 extends over 15 amino acids. The CDR3 region is CASRRQGPLRIEQYF. The CDR3 DNA sequence: TGTGCCAGCAGAAGACAGGGGCCACTACGAATAGAGCAGTACTTC.

CDR3 sequence: CASSSTALGPYEQYF. The CDR3 region has the DNA TGTGCCAGCAGTTCAACGGCCCTCGGTCCCTACGAGCAGTACTTC. The rearrangement joins TRBV28 to TRBJ2-7; D is unresolved. The CDR3 is 15 amino acids. CDR1 MDHEN and CDR2 SYDVKM come from the germline V gene. The V gene lost 4 bases and the J gene lost 2 bases, with 15 bases spanning the gap.

J is TRBJ1-2 and V is TRBV5-4; TRBD1 matches at 9 bases. Unmatched junction bases numbered 7, after V lost 2 bases and J lost 8 bases. Germline-derived CDR1 and CDR2 are SGHNT and YYREEE (reference sequence). The CDR3 is 14 amino acids. In DNA form, the CDR3 reads TGTGCCAGCAGCTTTACCGCGACAGGGGGAGGCTACACCTTC. It is translated as CASSFTATGGGYTF.

The chain uses TRBV5-1 and TRBJ2-2, with no clear D. Trimming took 3 bases from V and 4 from J, leaving 13 bases between them. The CDR3 runs 15 residues. Germline assignment: CDR1 SGHRS and CDR2 YFSETQ. In DNA form, the CDR3 reads TGCGCCAGCAGCTCCGGGCCAGCACTCACCGGGGAGCTGTTTTTT. Translated, it gives CASSSGPALTGELFF.

The chain carries TRBV7-2 and TRBJ2-2; D not resolved. The CDR3 extends over 14 amino acids. Trimming pared 5 bases from V and 4 bases from J, leaving 11 bases between. Germline-derived CDR1 and CDR2 are SGHTA and FQGNSA. Written as DNA, the CDR3 is TGTGCCAGCAGCCGATTGGGCTCCACCGGGGAGCTGTTTTTT. Amino acid sequence: CASSRLGSTGELFF.

The chain combines TRBV10-3 with TRBJ1-6, with TRBD1 matching 7 bases. The germline V gene has CDR1 ENHRY and CDR2 SYGVKD. The junction had 5 bases not matched to a gene; V was cut back by 2 bases and J by 10 bases. This CDR3 spans 14 amino acids. The CDR3 sequence is CAISETGVVSPLHF. The CDR3 DNA is TGTGCCATCAGTGAGACAGGGGTAGTGTCACCCCTCCACTTT.

This sequence joins TRBV6-1 and TRBJ2-5; D is perhaps TRBD2 (7 bases). The germline V and J ends were trimmed by 4 bases and 5 bases, with 14 bases remaining between them. Germline values: CDR1 MNHNS, CDR2 SASEGT. The CDR3 extends over 14 amino acids. The CDR3 protein is CASSGGGEWETQYF. The CDR3 nucleotides are TGTGCCAGCAGTGGCGGGGGCGAATGGGAGACCCAGTACTTC.

V usage is TRBV7-9 and J usage is TRBJ1-1; D is undetermined. Germline CDR1 SEHNR, CDR2 FQNEAQ (reference sequence). V dropped 5 bases and J dropped 3 bases, with 16 bases sitting between them. The CDR3 contains 15 residues. The CDR3 DNA sequence: TGTGCCAGCAGCGGACGTGGTAGGTCCTACACTGAAGCTTTCTTT. As protein: CASSGRGRSYTEAFF.

The gene calls are TRBV29-1 and TRBJ2-3, with 7 positions matching TRBD2. Germline assignment: CDR1 SQVTM and CDR2 ANQGSEA. The CDR3 extends over 16 amino acids. The ends lost 0 bases at V and 2 bases at J; junction bases unmatched: 8. The CDR3 nucleotides are TGCAGCGTTGAAGATGGAGACGGGAGGCCCACAGATACGCAGTATTTT. Translated, it gives CSVEDGDGRPTDTQYF.

The rearrangement joins TRBV2 to TRBJ2-3, with D maybe TRBD1 (6 bases). Per germline, CDR1 SNHLY and CDR2 FYNNEI. The ends were cut back, 4 bases at V and 2 bases at J, with 22 bases in the middle. The CDR3 consists of 18 residues. This CDR3 reads CASSASNRQAPFTDTQYF. Here the CDR3 DNA reads TGTGCCAGCAGTGCCTCGAACAGACAGGCTCCCTTCACAGATACGCAGTATTTT.

The chain couples TRBV28 to TRBJ1-2; D not certain. Trimming removed 4 bases from V and 8 bases from J, with 11 bases in between. CDR3 length: 12 residues. From germline, CDR1 is MDHEN and CDR2 SYDVKM. The CDR3 nucleotides are TGTGCCAGCAGTTATAGCCGGGAAGGCTACACCTTC. This codes for CASSYSREGYTF.

This clone has a single count. The chain uses TRBV14 and TRBJ1-1; the D is unclear. Germline values: CDR1 SGHDN, CDR2 FVKESK. V was cut by 0 bases and J by 6 bases, with 11 bases left in between. The CDR3 loop spans 14 amino acids. The CDR3 nucleotides read TGTGCCAGCAGCCAAGAGTCCCCCGAGGCTGAAGCTTTCTTT. It codes for CASSQESPEAEAFF.

The V gene is TRBV6-5, the J gene TRBJ2-7; D unresolved. The V and J ends lost 4 bases and 0 bases respectively, with 4 bases between them. Germline CDR1 is MNHEY and CDR2 is SVGAGI. This CDR3 spans 12 amino acids. DNA of the CDR3: TGTGCCAGCAGTTTCGGCTCCTACGAGCAGTACTTC. This encodes CASSFGSYEQYF.

The chain couples TRBV29-1 to TRBJ2-7; TRBD1 matches at 8 bases. This CDR3 spans 13 amino acids. CDR1 and CDR2 (germline): SQVTM, ANQGSEA. Trimming removed 1 base from V and 3 bases from J; junction bases left unmatched: 2. CDR3 residues: CSVEVDRDYEQYF. The CDR3 DNA follows: TGCAGCGTTGAAGTGGACAGGGACTACGAGCAGTACTTC.

The CDR3 coding sequence is TGTGCCAGCAGCTTAGGAAGTGGAGCCGGGGGGATGAACACTGAAGCTTTCTTT. Its translation is CASSLGSGAGGMNTEAFF. The J gene is TRBJ1-1, the V gene TRBV7-8, with D possibly matching TRBD1 (5 bases). Germline loops: CDR1 SGHVS, CDR2 FQNEAQ. There are 18 residues in the CDR3. Trimming shortened V by 1 base and J by 0 bases, and 18 bases separated the two germline ends.

The chain has TRBV5-6 and TRBJ2-3; 9 bases align to TRBD2. The CDR3 covers 14 residues. The V segment lost 4 bases and the J segment 5 bases; nucleotides outside the gene matches: 5. CDR1 is SGHDT and CDR2 is YYEEEE in the germline V gene. CDR3 loop: CASSEIAGEDTQYF. CDR3 sequence (DNA): TGTGCCAGCAGCGAAATAGCGGGGGAAGATACGCAGTATTTT.